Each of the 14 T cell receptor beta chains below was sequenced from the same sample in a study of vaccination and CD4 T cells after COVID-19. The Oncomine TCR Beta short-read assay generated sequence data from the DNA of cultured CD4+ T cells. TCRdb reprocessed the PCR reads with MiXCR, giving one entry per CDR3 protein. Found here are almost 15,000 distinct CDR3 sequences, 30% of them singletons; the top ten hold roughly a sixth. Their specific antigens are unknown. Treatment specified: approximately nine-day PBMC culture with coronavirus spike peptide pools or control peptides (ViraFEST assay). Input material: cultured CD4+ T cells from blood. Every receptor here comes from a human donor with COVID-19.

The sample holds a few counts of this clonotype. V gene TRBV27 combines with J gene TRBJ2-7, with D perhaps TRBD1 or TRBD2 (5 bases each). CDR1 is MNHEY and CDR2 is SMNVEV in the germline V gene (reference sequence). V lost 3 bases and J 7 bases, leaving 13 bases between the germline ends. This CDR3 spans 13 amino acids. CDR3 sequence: CASSFPGTGEQYF. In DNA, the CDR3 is TGTGCCAGCAGTTTCCCCGGGACGGGAGAGCAGTACTTC.

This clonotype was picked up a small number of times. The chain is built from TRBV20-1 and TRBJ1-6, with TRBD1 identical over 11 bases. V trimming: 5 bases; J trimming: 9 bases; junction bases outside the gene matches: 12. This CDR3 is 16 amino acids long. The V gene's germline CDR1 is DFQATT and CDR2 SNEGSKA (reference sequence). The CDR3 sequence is CSALPPRTGGGSPLHF. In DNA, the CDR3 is TGCAGTGCTCTACCACCCAGGACAGGGGGCGGTTCACCCCTCCACTTT.

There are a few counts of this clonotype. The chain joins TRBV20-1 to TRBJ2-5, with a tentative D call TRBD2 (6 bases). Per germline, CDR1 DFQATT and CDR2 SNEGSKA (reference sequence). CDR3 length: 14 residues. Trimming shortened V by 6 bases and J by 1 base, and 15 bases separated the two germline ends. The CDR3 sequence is CSASAGSGQETQYF. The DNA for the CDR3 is TGCAGTGCCTCGGCGGGGTCGGGCCAAGAGACCCAGTACTTC.

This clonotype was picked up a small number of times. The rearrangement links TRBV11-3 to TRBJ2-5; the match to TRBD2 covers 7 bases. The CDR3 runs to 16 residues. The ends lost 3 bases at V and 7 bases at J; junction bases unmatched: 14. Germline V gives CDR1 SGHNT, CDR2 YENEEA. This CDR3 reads CASSLEAGVGFGTQYF. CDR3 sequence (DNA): TGTGCCAGCAGCTTGGAGGCGGGGGTGGGGTTCGGGACCCAGTACTTC.

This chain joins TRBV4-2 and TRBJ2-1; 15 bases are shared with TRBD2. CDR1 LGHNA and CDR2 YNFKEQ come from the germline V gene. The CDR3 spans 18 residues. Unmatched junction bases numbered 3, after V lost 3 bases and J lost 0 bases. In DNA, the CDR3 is TGTGCCAGCAGCCAGGGACTAGCGGGGGGCCTCTCCTACAATGAGCAGTTCTTC. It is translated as CASSQGLAGGLSYNEQFF.

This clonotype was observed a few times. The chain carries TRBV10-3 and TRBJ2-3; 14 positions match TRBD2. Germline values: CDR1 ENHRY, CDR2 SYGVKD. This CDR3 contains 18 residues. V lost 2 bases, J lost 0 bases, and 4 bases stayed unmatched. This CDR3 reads CAISEGLAGGTSTDTQYF. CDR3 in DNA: TGTGCCATCAGTGAGGGACTAGCGGGGGGCACTAGCACAGATACGCAGTATTTT.

The chain's CDR3 is CASRRQGMGQPQHF. CDR3 coding DNA: TGTGCCAGCAGAAGACAGGGAATGGGTCAGCCCCAGCATTTT. The chain is built from TRBV2 and TRBJ1-5, with TRBD1 matching 7 bases. There are 14 residues in the CDR3. Germline values: CDR1 SNHLY, CDR2 FYNNEI. V was clipped by 6 bases and J by 6 bases; unmatched bases: 8.

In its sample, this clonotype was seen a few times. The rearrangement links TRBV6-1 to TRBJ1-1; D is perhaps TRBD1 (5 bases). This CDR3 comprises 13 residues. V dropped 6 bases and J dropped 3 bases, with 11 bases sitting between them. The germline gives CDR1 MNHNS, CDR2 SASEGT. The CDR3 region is CASSRGLDTEAFF. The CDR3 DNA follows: TGTGCCAGCAGCCGGGGGTTAGACACTGAAGCTTTCTTT.

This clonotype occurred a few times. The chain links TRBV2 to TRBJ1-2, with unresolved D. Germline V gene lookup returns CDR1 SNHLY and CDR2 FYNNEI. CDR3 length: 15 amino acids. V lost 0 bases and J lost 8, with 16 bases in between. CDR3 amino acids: CASSEALNGQKGYTF. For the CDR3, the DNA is TGTGCCAGCAGTGAAGCGCTTAACGGCCAAAAAGGCTACACCTTC.

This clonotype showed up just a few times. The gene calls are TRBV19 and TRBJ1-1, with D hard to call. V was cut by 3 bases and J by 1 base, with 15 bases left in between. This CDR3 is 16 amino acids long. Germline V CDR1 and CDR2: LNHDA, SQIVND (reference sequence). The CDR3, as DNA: TGTGCCAGTAGTATCAGTCGGACCAGATGGAACACTGAAGCTTTCTTT. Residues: CASSISRTRWNTEAFF.

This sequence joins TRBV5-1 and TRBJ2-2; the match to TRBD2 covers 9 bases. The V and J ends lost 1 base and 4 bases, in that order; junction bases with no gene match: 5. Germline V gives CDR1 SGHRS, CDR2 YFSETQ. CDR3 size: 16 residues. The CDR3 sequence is CASSLSSGVVTGELFF. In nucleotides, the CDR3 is TGCGCCAGCAGCTTGTCTAGCGGGGTGGTCACCGGGGAGCTGTTTTTT. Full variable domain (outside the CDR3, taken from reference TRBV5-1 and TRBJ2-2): KAGVTQTPRYLIKTRGQQVTLSCSPISGHRSVSWYQQTPGQGLQFLFEYFSETQRNKGNFPGRFSGRQFSNSRSEMNVSTLELGDSALYLCASSLSSGVVTGELFFGEGSRLTVL.

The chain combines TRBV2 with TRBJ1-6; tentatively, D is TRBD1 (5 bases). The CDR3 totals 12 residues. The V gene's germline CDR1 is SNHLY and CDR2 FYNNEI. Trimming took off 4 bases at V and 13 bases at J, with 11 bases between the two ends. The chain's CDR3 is CASSAQAGPLHF. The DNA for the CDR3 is TGTGCCAGCAGTGCACAGGCTGGGCCCCTCCACTTT.

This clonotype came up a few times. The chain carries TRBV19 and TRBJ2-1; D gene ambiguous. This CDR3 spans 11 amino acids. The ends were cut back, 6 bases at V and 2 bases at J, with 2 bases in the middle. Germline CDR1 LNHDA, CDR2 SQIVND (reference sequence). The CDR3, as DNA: TGTGCCAGTAGGGCCTACAATGAGCAGTTCTTC. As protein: CASRAYNEQFF. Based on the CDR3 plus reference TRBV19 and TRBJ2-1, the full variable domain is DGGITQSPKYLFRKEGQNVTLSCEQNLNHDAMYWYRQDPGQGLRLIYYSQIVNDFQKGDIAEGYSVSREKKESFPLTVTSAQKNPTAFYLCASRAYNEQFFGPGTRLTVL.

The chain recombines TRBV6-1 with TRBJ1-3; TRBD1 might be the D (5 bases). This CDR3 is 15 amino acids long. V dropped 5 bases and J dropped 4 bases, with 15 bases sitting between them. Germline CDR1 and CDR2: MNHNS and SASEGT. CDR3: CASSPLGGYGNTIYF. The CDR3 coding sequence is TGTGCCAGCAGTCCCCTCGGGGGGTACGGAAACACCATATATTTT.